Listed below are T cell receptor beta chains from one sample, sequenced in a study of regulatory and conventional T cells in RAG deficiency. Only in-frame clones appear in the TCRdb table, and some are missing; sequencing was by immunoSEQ multiplex PCR. The sample lists fewer than 35,000 clones; 85% to 90% were seen once. These records were also assigned to another study, of regulatory T cells.

The specimen sequenced was CD8+ T cells sorted from blood. Receptors originate from a human donor in good health. Both conserved end residues are part of each CDR3. Fields, in order: J gene, D gene, V gene, clone size, CDR3 protein, CDR3 DNA. D genes are given only for firm matches. Clone size is given for some rows only: seen once, a few or many times, or a class if the clone is expanded.

j_call: TRBJ2-7; d_call: TRBD1; v_call: TRBV5-4; clone_size: once; cdr3_aa: CASSFDRGSYEQYF; cdr3_nt: TGTGCCAGCAGCTTTGACAGGGGCTCCTACGAGCAGTACTTC
j_call: TRBJ2-2; d_call: -; v_call: TRBV6-1; clone_size: -; cdr3_aa: CASRSYTGELFF; cdr3_nt: TGTGCCAGCAGGTCCTACACCGGGGAGCTGTTTTTT
j_call: TRBJ1-3; d_call: -; v_call: TRBV7-7; clone_size: -; cdr3_aa: CASGQGNGNTIYF; cdr3_nt: TGTGCTAGCGGGCAGGGAAATGGAAACACCATATATTTT
j_call: TRBJ1-2; d_call: -; v_call: TRBV6-4; clone_size: few; cdr3_aa: CASSDRTYSNYGYTF; cdr3_nt: TGTGCCAGCAGTGATAGGACATATAGTAACTATGGCTACACCTTC
j_call: TRBJ2-7; d_call: TRBD1; v_call: TRBV6-6; clone_size: -; cdr3_aa: CASSYSQGPPYEQYF; cdr3_nt: TGTGCCAGCAGTTACTCACAGGGGCCCCCCTACGAGCAGTACTTC
j_call: TRBJ2-7; d_call: -; v_call: TRBV6-6; clone_size: -; cdr3_aa: CASSYSGDYEQYF; cdr3_nt: TGTGCCAGCAGTTACTCCGGGGATTACGAGCAGTACTTC
j_call: TRBJ2-7; d_call: -; v_call: TRBV5-4; clone_size: -; cdr3_aa: CASSDPRALSYEQYF; cdr3_nt: TGTGCCAGCAGCGACCCCAGGGCCCTCTCCTACGAGCAGTACTTC
j_call: TRBJ1-6; d_call: -; v_call: TRBV7-9; clone_size: few; cdr3_aa: CASSLGGGAGSPLHF; cdr3_nt: TGTGCCAGCAGCTTAGGGGGGGGCGCGGGTTCACCCCTCCACTTT
j_call: TRBJ2-1; d_call: TRBD1; v_call: TRBV7-8; clone_size: -; cdr3_aa: CASSSSWDSLWFF; cdr3_nt: TGTGCCAGCAGCTCGTCATGGGACAGCCTGTGGTTCTTC
j_call: TRBJ1-1; d_call: -; v_call: TRBV5-1; clone_size: -; cdr3_aa: CASSSTVNTEAFF; cdr3_nt: TGCGCCAGCAGCTCGACAGTGAACACTGAAGCTTTCTTT
j_call: TRBJ2-3; d_call: TRBD1; v_call: TRBV9; clone_size: once; cdr3_aa: CASSVPDRVGDTQYF; cdr3_nt: TGTGCCAGCAGCGTTCCGGACAGGGTTGGAGATACGCAGTATTTT
j_call: TRBJ2-1; d_call: TRBD2; v_call: TRBV2; clone_size: -; cdr3_aa: CASSVIAGAANSYNEQFF; cdr3_nt: TGTGCCAGCAGTGTGATAGCGGGAGCAGCTAACTCCTACAATGAGCAGTTCTTC
j_call: TRBJ1-2; d_call: TRBD1; v_call: TRBV30; clone_size: -; cdr3_aa: CAWSFRQGAGGVNGYTF; cdr3_nt: TGTGCCTGGAGTTTTCGACAGGGGGCCGGTGGAGTTAATGGCTACACCTTC
j_call: TRBJ2-7; d_call: -; v_call: TRBV29-1; clone_size: -; cdr3_aa: CSVESEVYEQYF; cdr3_nt: TGCAGCGTTGAGTCGGAGGTCTACGAGCAGTACTTC
j_call: TRBJ1-1; d_call: -; v_call: TRBV19; clone_size: -; cdr3_aa: CASGLLGTEAFF; cdr3_nt: TGTGCCAGCGGGCTCTTGGGGACTGAAGCTTTCTTT
j_call: TRBJ2-1; d_call: TRBD2; v_call: TRBV9; clone_size: -; cdr3_aa: CASSGREGSYNEQFF; cdr3_nt: TGTGCCAGCAGCGGGCGGGAGGGCTCCTACAATGAGCAGTTCTTC
j_call: TRBJ2-7; d_call: TRBD1; v_call: TRBV11-2; clone_size: -; cdr3_aa: CASGRQGYSRGYEQYF; cdr3_nt: TGTGCCAGCGGGCGACAGGGATATAGTCGGGGTTACGAGCAGTACTTC
j_call: TRBJ2-1; d_call: TRBD2; v_call: TRBV5-4; clone_size: -; cdr3_aa: CASSRLAVTYNEQFF; cdr3_nt: TGTGCCAGCAGCAGACTAGCGGTAACCTACAATGAGCAGTTCTTC
j_call: TRBJ1-4; d_call: -; v_call: TRBV6-1; clone_size: -; cdr3_aa: CASSVQLGTNEKLFF; cdr3_nt: TGTGCCAGCAGTGTCCAATTGGGAACTAATGAAAAACTGTTTTTT
j_call: TRBJ2-7; d_call: TRBD1; v_call: TRBV7-2; clone_size: -; cdr3_aa: CASSFRWTGVRYEQYF; cdr3_nt: TGTGCCAGCAGCTTCCGGTGGACAGGGGTTAGGTACGAGCAGTACTTC
j_call: TRBJ1-6; d_call: -; v_call: TRBV2; clone_size: -; cdr3_aa: CASSEVGIQNSPLHF; cdr3_nt: TGTGCCAGCAGTGAAGTGGGGATTCAAAATTCACCCCTCCACTTT
j_call: TRBJ2-1; d_call: TRBD2; v_call: TRBV27; clone_size: -; cdr3_aa: CASSFAAGGGHEQFF; cdr3_nt: TGTGCCAGCAGTTTTGCGGCGGGAGGAGGCCATGAGCAGTTCTTC
j_call: TRBJ2-5; d_call: -; v_call: TRBV6-5; clone_size: -; cdr3_aa: CASNQQGYQETQYF; cdr3_nt: TGTGCCAGCAACCAACAGGGCTACCAAGAGACCCAGTACTTC
j_call: TRBJ1-6; d_call: -; v_call: TRBV19; clone_size: -; cdr3_aa: CASEGDNSPLHF; cdr3_nt: TGTGCCTCAGAAGGAGATAATTCACCCCTCCACTTT
j_call: TRBJ2-7; d_call: TRBD1; v_call: TRBV15; clone_size: -; cdr3_aa: CATREQGVSSYEQYF; cdr3_nt: TGTGCCACCAGGGAGCAGGGGGTAAGCTCCTACGAGCAGTACTTC
j_call: TRBJ2-5; d_call: -; v_call: TRBV7-8; clone_size: -; cdr3_aa: CASSPMVGAVEAGTQYF; cdr3_nt: TGTGCCAGCAGCCCCATGGTGGGGGCTGTGGAGGCGGGGACCCAGTACTTC
j_call: TRBJ1-3; d_call: -; v_call: TRBV14; clone_size: -; cdr3_aa: CASSHTGEGPGNTIYF; cdr3_nt: TGTGCCAGCAGCCATACCGGAGAGGGTCCAGGAAACACCATATATTTT
j_call: TRBJ2-7; d_call: -; v_call: TRBV4-1; clone_size: few; cdr3_aa: CASSQGEEVTYEQYF; cdr3_nt: TGCGCCAGCAGCCAGGGGGAAGAGGTGACCTACGAGCAGTACTTC
j_call: TRBJ2-1; d_call: -; v_call: TRBV11-2; clone_size: -; cdr3_aa: CASSRPTSSYNEQFF; cdr3_nt: TGTGCCAGCAGCCGCCCCACGAGCTCCTACAATGAGCAGTTCTTC
j_call: TRBJ2-1; d_call: -; v_call: TRBV11-1; clone_size: few; cdr3_aa: CASSLLRDEQFF; cdr3_nt: TGTGCCAGCAGCTTACTGAGAGATGAGCAGTTCTTC
j_call: TRBJ2-1; d_call: -; v_call: TRBV27; clone_size: once; cdr3_aa: CASSGTKVIYNEQFF; cdr3_nt: TGTGCCAGCAGCGGAACTAAAGTTATCTACAATGAGCAGTTCTTC
j_call: TRBJ1-1; d_call: -; v_call: TRBV9; clone_size: -; cdr3_aa: CASSIGGGTEAFF; cdr3_nt: TGTGCCAGCAGCATTGGCGGGGGCACTGAAGCTTTCTTT
j_call: TRBJ2-1; d_call: -; v_call: TRBV29-1; clone_size: -; cdr3_aa: CSVDRTDHSSYNEQFF; cdr3_nt: TGCAGCGTAGATCGGACGGACCATAGCTCCTACAATGAGCAGTTCTTC
j_call: TRBJ2-3; d_call: -; v_call: TRBV27; clone_size: once; cdr3_aa: CASSLSQLSQKYF; cdr3_nt: TGTGCCAGCAGTTTATCGCAGCTCAGCCAGAAGTATTTT
j_call: TRBJ2-1; d_call: -; v_call: TRBV11-2; clone_size: -; cdr3_aa: CASSLQGGATYNEQFF; cdr3_nt: TGTGCCAGCAGCCTCCAGGGGGGGGCGACCTACAATGAGCAGTTCTTC
j_call: TRBJ2-7; d_call: -; v_call: TRBV19; clone_size: -; cdr3_aa: CASSADGAYEQYF; cdr3_nt: TGTGCCAGTAGTGCCGACGGAGCCTACGAGCAGTACTTC
j_call: TRBJ2-2; d_call: TRBD2; v_call: TRBV27; clone_size: -; cdr3_aa: CASSPLEGLAGAGELFF; cdr3_nt: TGTGCCAGCAGTCCACTAGAGGGACTAGCGGGAGCCGGGGAGCTGTTTTTT
j_call: TRBJ2-7; d_call: -; v_call: TRBV27; clone_size: -; cdr3_aa: CASSTLGQGTTYEQYF; cdr3_nt: TGTGCCAGCAGTACCCTGGGGCAGGGGACTACCTACGAGCAGTACTTC
j_call: TRBJ1-3; d_call: TRBD1; v_call: TRBV27; clone_size: once; cdr3_aa: CASSITGVGNTIYF; cdr3_nt: TGTGCCAGCAGTATAACAGGGGTTGGAAACACCATATATTTT
j_call: TRBJ2-6; d_call: -; v_call: TRBV25-1; clone_size: -; cdr3_aa: CASSDPSGANVLTF; cdr3_nt: TGTGCCAGCAGTGACCCCTCTGGGGCCAACGTCCTGACTTTC
j_call: TRBJ2-2; d_call: -; v_call: TRBV13; clone_size: -; cdr3_aa: CASRHNQGNTGELFF; cdr3_nt: TGTGCCAGCAGACACAACCAGGGTAACACCGGGGAGCTGTTTTTT
j_call: TRBJ2-1; d_call: TRBD2; v_call: TRBV4-1; clone_size: -; cdr3_aa: CASSQEGGGANEQFF; cdr3_nt: TGCGCCAGCAGCCAAGAAGGCGGGGGGGCCAATGAGCAGTTCTTC
j_call: TRBJ1-1; d_call: TRBD1; v_call: TRBV9; clone_size: once; cdr3_aa: CASSAGTGVTEAFF; cdr3_nt: TGTGCCAGCAGCGCTGGGACAGGGGTGACTGAAGCTTTCTTT
j_call: TRBJ1-5; d_call: TRBD1; v_call: TRBV4-1; clone_size: -; cdr3_aa: CASSQERQGVGNQPQHF; cdr3_nt: TGCGCCAGCAGCCAAGAACGGCAGGGGGTCGGCAATCAGCCCCAGCATTTT
j_call: TRBJ2-1; d_call: -; v_call: TRBV27; clone_size: -; cdr3_aa: CARRGAEGGILLNEQFF; cdr3_nt: TGTGCCCGCCGGGGGGCCGAGGGGGGGATCCTTCTGAATGAGCAGTTCTTC